A selection of T cell receptor beta chains follows, all from one sample in a study of CD8+ T cells in alopecia areata. TCRdb's table, derived via immunoSEQ multiplex PCR, lists solely in-frame clones and lacks some. The sample lists 120,000 or so clones; 60% to 65% were seen once. This sample comprised CD4+ T cells sorted from blood, obtained at week 4, from a patient treated with tofacitinib. The receptors shown here come from a human donor with alopecia areata. The CDR3 runs from the conserved cysteine through the conserved F or W. A D gene is named only where the DNA matches it firmly. For some rows the clone size is stated as once, few or many, or as a class when expanded; others skip it.

length | D | J | size | V | DNA | CDR3
11 | - | TRBJ2-1 | - | TRBV7-2 | TGTGCCAGCAGCTTAGAAGTTGAGCAGTTCTTC | CASSLEVEQFF
15 | TRBD2 | TRBJ2-3 | once | TRBV30 | TGTGCCTGGAGTGTAAATCCGTGGGAGGGAGATACGCAGTATTTT | CAWSVNPWEGDTQYF
12 | - | TRBJ1-4 | few | TRBV29-1 | TGCAGCGTTGAAGTCCCAGGGCTAAAACTGTTTTTT | CSVEVPGLKLFF
16 | TRBD2 | TRBJ2-5 | few | TRBV23-1 | TGCGCCAGCAGTCAGCACGGGACTAGCGTAGAGGAGACCCAGTACTTC | CASSQHGTSVEETQYF
14 | - | TRBJ1-4 | - | TRBV5-6 | TGTGCCAGCAGCTTGACCGGGTTTAATGAAAAACTGTTTTTT | CASSLTGFNEKLFF
14 | - | TRBJ2-3 | - | TRBV7-9 | TGTGCCAGCAGCTTACTGGAAAGACAGCCCAACCAGTATTTT | CASSLLERQPNQYF
13 | - | TRBJ1-2 | - | TRBV30 | TGTGCCTGGAGTGAAGAGTCGAACTATGGCTACACCTTC | CAWSEESNYGYTF
16 | TRBD2 | TRBJ2-7 | - | TRBV6-6 | TGTGCCAGCAGTTTAACTAGCGGGAGATCCGGGTACGAGCAGTACTTC | CASSLTSGRSGYEQYF
13 | - | TRBJ2-2 | - | TRBV5-6 | TGTGCCAGCAGCGAGAGGGAGACCGGGGAGCTGTTTTTT | CASSERETGELFF
15 | - | TRBJ2-2 | - | TRBV28 | TGTGCCAGCAGTTCGGGGGCCGCGAACACCGGGGAGCTGTTTTTT | CASSSGAANTGELFF
15 | - | TRBJ1-5 | - | TRBV4-1 | TGCGCCAGCAGCCGAGAACAGAGAGACAATCAGCCCCAGCATTTT | CASSREQRDNQPQHF
13 | - | TRBJ2-3 | few | TRBV29-1 | TGCAGCGTTGGTGGCAGGTTCACAGATACGCAGTATTTT | CSVGGRFTDTQYF
11 | - | TRBJ1-1 | - | TRBV30 | TGTGCCTGCGCCATGAACACTGAAGCTTTCTTT | CACAMNTEAFF
15 | TRBD1 | TRBJ2-5 | few | TRBV5-4 | TGTGCCAGCAGCTTGGCCTCGACAGGGAGCGAGACCCAGTACTTC | CASSLASTGSETQYF
16 | - | TRBJ2-1 | - | TRBV2 | TGTGCCAGCAGGGACGGCAGCAGAGGGTATTACAATGAGCAGTTCTTC | CASRDGSRGYYNEQFF
16 | - | TRBJ2-1 | - | TRBV27 | TGTGCCAGCAGTCCCAAGGCGGGCAGGGTCCACAATGAGCAGTTCTTC | CASSPKAGRVHNEQFF
14 | TRBD1 | TRBJ2-2 | few | TRBV7-2 | TGTGCCAGCATCCCAGACAGGGTGACGCGGGAGCTGTTTTTT | CASIPDRVTRELFF
13 | - | TRBJ2-1 | few | TRBV5-6 | TGTGCCAGCAGACTCCTACTAGAAAGTGAGCAGTTCTTC | CASRLLLESEQFF
17 | TRBD1 | TRBJ1-1 | - | TRBV18 | TGTGCCAGCTCACCGACAGGGGGTAAAAGTTTTCGCACTGAAGCTTTCTTT | CASSPTGGKSFRTEAFF
12 | - | TRBJ1-1 | - | TRBV18 | TGTGCCAGCTCTCTCGACAGACGTGAAGCTTTCTTT | CASSLDRREAFF
13 | - | TRBJ1-2 | - | TRBV4-2 | TGTGCCAGCAGCCCGTACCGGGGTGATGGCTACACCTTC | CASSPYRGDGYTF
16 | - | TRBJ2-3 | - | TRBV10-3 | TGTGCCATCAGTGAGTCTTACGGCGGGAAGACAGATACGCAGTATTTT | CAISESYGGKTDTQYF
14 | - | TRBJ1-1 | - | TRBV30 | TGTGCCACAACGGGGAACACCCTTCGGACTGAAGCTTTCTTT | CATTGNTLRTEAFF
15 | - | TRBJ2-7 | - | TRBV11-2 | TGTGCCAGCAGCTTAGGGTACGCGTCCTCCTACGAGCAGTACTTC | CASSLGYASSYEQYF
14 | - | TRBJ1-5 | many | TRBV5-1 | TGCGCCAGCAGCCCCGGGACACCGAATCAGCCCCAGCATTTT | CASSPGTPNQPQHF
16 | - | TRBJ2-3 | - | TRBV28 | TGTGCCAGCGGAACAACACGGATGACTAGCACAGATACGCAGTATTTT | CASGTTRMTSTDTQYF
15 | TRBD1 | TRBJ2-5 | - | TRBV28 | TGTGCCAGCGACAGTCTACAGGGGGCGCGGGAGACCCAGTACTTC | CASDSLQGARETQYF
14 | - | TRBJ2-1 | few | TRBV5-1 | TGCGCCAGCAGCTTTTCTAGCTCCTACAATGAGCAGTTCTTC | CASSFSSSYNEQFF
15 | - | TRBJ2-1 | - | TRBV5-1 | TGCGCCAGCAGCCACGGGGGCCGATCCTACAATGAGCAGTTCTTC | CASSHGGRSYNEQFF
15 | TRBD2 | TRBJ2-7 | few | TRBV29-1 | TGCAGCGTGAGGAGGATGGCGGGGGGGTCTTACGAGCAGTACTTC | CSVRRMAGGSYEQYF
15 | - | TRBJ1-2 | few | TRBV4-3 | TGCGCCAGCAGCCAAGATTTGGGGGCTAACTATGGCTACACCTTC | CASSQDLGANYGYTF
11 | - | TRBJ2-7 | - | TRBV25-1 | TGTGCCAGCAGTGAGTTGACCGCCCGGTACTTC | CASSELTARYF